This TCR beta chain was recovered during a study of CD8+ T cells in alopecia areata. This clone was seen once. Treatment specified: oral pan-JAK inhibitor, 5-10 mg twice daily. The V gene lost 2 bases and the J gene lost 5 bases, with 9 bases spanning the gap. From germline, CDR1 is GTSNPN and CDR2 SVGIG (reference sequence). There are 13 residues in the CDR3. RNA extraction and reverse transcription yielded cDNA as sequencing template. Repertoires were generated with immunoSEQ multiplex PCR, while TCRdb's copy carries only in-frame clones and drops some. The sample includes about 140,000 clones, about 85% of them seen just once.

The sequence was collected from a human donor with alopecia areata. The sample in question was CD8+ T cells sorted from blood, obtained at week 4, from a patient treated with tofacitinib. J is TRBJ2-2 and V is TRBV30; D is undetermined. The CDR3 coding sequence is TGTGCCTGGAGTCCCTTCGGTACCGGGGAGCTGTTTTTT. Translating gives CAWSPFGTGELFF.